This T cell receptor beta chain was identified in a study of molecular identifiers for immune sequencing clone quantification (dated by TCRdb to between 2017 and 2018). Context from the whole study: For a replicate experiment, the RNA from either approximately 20,000 or 100,000 naive CD8 T cells was divided into five aliquots, and four of those aliquots went on to sequencing. CD8 T cells were used in a methods study to benchmark molecular-identifier clustering-based TCR repertoire sequencing (MIDCIRS) and TCR RNA copy counting. What the authors observed across the whole study: When barcode sub-clustering was omitted, TCR diversity was inflated by chimeric consensus sequences, with chimeras reaching as high as 47%. In CMV-specific effector cells, over 99% of molecules were held by clones above 20 RNA copies, whereas under 1% of molecules were held by such clones in naive cells. Modeling indicated about three TCR RNA copies recovered per cell, compared with roughly 9.7 by digital PCR, which implies a capture efficiency of around 31%. Highly expanded clone sizes could be underestimated if identical TCR molecules share a barcode. A single cell's worth of spiked-in Jurkat TCR RNA was reported detectable even among about a million naive CD8 T cells. Spiked-in Jurkat TCR RNA (around eleven copies' worth), which is not part of the donor repertoire, was contained in the naive libraries.

The germline V gene encodes CDR1 SGHVS and CDR2 FNYEAQ. Trimming takes 3 bases from V and 5 bases from J, and the germline ends sit 14 bases apart. The CDR3 starts with the cysteine, ends with the phenylalanine, and has 14 residues. The CDR3 DNA has 42 bases and is translated from base 1. This clonotype has a handful of counts. The antigen it recognizes is unknown. No base-level quality is on record; no much larger clone is a single base apart. Libraries of naive CD8 T cells were generated from about 21,000 to 970,000 sorted cells, with 10%, 30% or 50% of the purified RNA used. On a BD FACSAria II, naive CD8 T cells were FACS-sorted as CD8+CD4-CCR7+CD45RA+ and collected into RLT Plus buffer. Ten to eleven TCR copies' worth of Jurkat RNA were spiked into about 19,000-1,100,000 naive CD8 T cell samples to test detection sensitivity. Enrichment of CD8 T cells was performed with RosetteSep CD8+ T Cell Enrichment Cocktail and Ficoll-Paque, after which ACK red cell lysis was carried out.

Receptors were amplified or captured by PCR. This sample was sequenced with a NextSeq 500. Bulk TCR libraries were prepared as previously described, using TCR primers listed in Table S5. Total RNA was purified with the Qiagen AllPrep DNA/RNA kit. Reads from multiple sequencing runs of the same library were pooled before analysis. As for how the authors treated the data: Only reads with exact TCR constant sequence were kept, trimmed to 150 nt, and grouped by their 12-nt molecular barcodes. Reads within each barcode group were sub-clustered using a 15% Levenshtein threshold, and quality-weighted consensus sequences were constructed for each RNA molecule. Non-functional sequences were excluded, and lower-count sequences lying one edit away from another sequence were also excluded. Barcode sub-clusters with fewer than 20% of the maximum read count were removed, based on fitting two negative binomial distributions. The public reads were reanalyzed by TCRdb: fastp trimming at Q25, MiXCR alignment, in-frame beta chains only. When rows share a CDR3 protein, they turn into one entry using the most common DNA and genes. Clone size and V and J calls follow TCRdb, not the original study. The sample has approximately 500,000 distinct CDR3 sequences on record, about 25% of them singletons. Jointly, the top ten make up around 0.79% of the sample.

The sequencing sample was made of naive CD8+ T cells from blood, with Jurkat cell RNA spiked in. The cell subset or site label, read with the paper, signifies: FACS-sorted CD8+CD4-CCR7+CD45RA+ naive T cells. The TCR sequence derives from a human donor in good health. Some libraries in this study had Jurkat cell RNA spiked in. The V and J segments used are TRBV7-6 and TRBJ2-7; the D match is possibly TRBD1 or TRBD2, with 5 bases aligned in each. The CDR3 is CASSFGTYGDEQYF. The DNA is as follows: TGTGCCAGCAGCTTCGGGACGTACGGCGACGAGCAGTACTTC. When the CDR3 is completed using the reference TRBV7-6 and TRBJ2-7 genes on either side, the full variable domain is GAGVSQSPRYKVTKRGQDVALRCDPISGHVSLYWYRQALGQGPEFLTYFNYEAQQDKSGLPNDRFSAERPEGSISTLTIQRTEQRDSAMYRCASSFGTYGDEQYFGPGTRLTVT.